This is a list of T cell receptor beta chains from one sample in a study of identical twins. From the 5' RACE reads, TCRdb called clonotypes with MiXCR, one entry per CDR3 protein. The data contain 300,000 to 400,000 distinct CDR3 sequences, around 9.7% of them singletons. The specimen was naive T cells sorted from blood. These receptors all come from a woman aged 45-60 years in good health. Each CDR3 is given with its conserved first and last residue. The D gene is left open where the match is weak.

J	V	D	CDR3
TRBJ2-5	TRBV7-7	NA	CASSRGGGSQETQYF
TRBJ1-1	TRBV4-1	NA	CASSQVPLTVSTEAFF
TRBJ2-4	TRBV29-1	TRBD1	CSVGDRGRNIQYF
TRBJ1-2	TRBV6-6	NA	CASTLSGGYGYTF
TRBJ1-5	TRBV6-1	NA	CASSALGRVNQPQHF
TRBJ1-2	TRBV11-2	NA	CASSLDNRAYGYTF
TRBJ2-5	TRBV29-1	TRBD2	CSVEGLAGHQETQYF
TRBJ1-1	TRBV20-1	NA	CSARRGAKGYTEAFF
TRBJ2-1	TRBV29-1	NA	CSVARGNEQFF
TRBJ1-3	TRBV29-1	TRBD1	CSVEDGDRANTIYF
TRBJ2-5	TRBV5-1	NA	CASSLAWGLRETQYF
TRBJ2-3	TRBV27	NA	CASSPGGLAGTDTQYF
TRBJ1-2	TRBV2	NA	CASRAGVDGYTF
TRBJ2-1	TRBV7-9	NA	CASSLLGSPAYNEQFF
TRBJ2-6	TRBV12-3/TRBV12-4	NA	CASSLGTPSGANVLTF
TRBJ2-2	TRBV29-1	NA	CSVGPRTRNTGELFF
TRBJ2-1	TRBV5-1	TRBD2	CASSLESSGSPSEQFF
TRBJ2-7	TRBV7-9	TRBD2	CASSPTSGPYEQYF
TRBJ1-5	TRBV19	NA	CASSISGGKGEQPQHF
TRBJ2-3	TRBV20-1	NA	CSAHSRWQGTDTQYF
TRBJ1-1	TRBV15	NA	CATSSDRLNTEAFF
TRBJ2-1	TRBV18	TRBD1	CASSQMFRDRGNNEQFF
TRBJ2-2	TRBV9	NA	CASSVDLPGELFF
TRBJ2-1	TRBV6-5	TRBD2	CASRNSGRAAGQFF
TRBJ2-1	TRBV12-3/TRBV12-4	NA	CASSFVTSSYNEQFF
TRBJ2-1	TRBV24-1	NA	CATSEQGGQFF
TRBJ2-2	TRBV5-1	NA	CASSSAFRERDTGELFF
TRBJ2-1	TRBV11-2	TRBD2	CASSLGGGLAGGLFF
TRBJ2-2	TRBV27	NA	CASSSPGDTGELFF
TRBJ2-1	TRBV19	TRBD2	CASNSLAGGNEQFF
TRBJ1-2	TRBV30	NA	CAWMRRGGLNYGYTF
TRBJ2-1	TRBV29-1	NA	CSVEQIVGNEQFF
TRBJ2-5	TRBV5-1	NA	CASSLGPGLGETQYF